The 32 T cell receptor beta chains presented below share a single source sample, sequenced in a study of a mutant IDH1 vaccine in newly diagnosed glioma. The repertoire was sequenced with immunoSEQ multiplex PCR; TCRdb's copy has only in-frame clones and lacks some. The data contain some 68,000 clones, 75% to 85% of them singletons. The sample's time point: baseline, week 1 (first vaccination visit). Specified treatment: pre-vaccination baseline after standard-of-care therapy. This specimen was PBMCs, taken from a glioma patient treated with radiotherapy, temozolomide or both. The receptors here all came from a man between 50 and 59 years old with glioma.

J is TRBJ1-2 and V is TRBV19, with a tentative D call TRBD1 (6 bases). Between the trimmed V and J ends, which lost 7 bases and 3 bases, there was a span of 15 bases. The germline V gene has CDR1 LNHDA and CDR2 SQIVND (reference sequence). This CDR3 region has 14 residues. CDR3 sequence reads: CASIEGDDDYGYTF. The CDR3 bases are TGTGCCAGTATTGAGGGGGACGATGACTATGGCTACACCTTC. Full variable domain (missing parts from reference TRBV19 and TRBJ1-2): DGGITQSPKYLFRKEGQNVTLSCEQNLNHDAMYWYRQDPGQGLRLIYYSQIVNDFQKGDIAEGYSVSREKKESFPLTVTSAQKNPTAFYLCASIEGDDDYGYTFGSGTRLTVV.

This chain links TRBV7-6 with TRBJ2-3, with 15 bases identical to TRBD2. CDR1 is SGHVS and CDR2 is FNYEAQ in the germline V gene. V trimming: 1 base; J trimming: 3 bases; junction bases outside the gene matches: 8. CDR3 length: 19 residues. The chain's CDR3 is CASSLDYPGTSGGTDTQYF. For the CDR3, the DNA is TGTGCCAGCAGCTTAGACTATCCGGGGACTAGCGGGGGGACAGATACGCAGTATTTT.

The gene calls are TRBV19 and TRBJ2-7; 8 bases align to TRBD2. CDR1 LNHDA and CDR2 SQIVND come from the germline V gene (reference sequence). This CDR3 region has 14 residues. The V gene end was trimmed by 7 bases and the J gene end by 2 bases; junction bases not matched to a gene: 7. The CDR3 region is CASTPAGAPYEQYF. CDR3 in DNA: TGTGCCAGTACCCCAGCGGGGGCGCCCTACGAGCAGTACTTC. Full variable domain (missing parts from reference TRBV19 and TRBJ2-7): DGGITQSPKYLFRKEGQNVTLSCEQNLNHDAMYWYRQDPGQGLRLIYYSQIVNDFQKGDIAEGYSVSREKKESFPLTVTSAQKNPTAFYLCASTPAGAPYEQYFGPGTRLTVT.

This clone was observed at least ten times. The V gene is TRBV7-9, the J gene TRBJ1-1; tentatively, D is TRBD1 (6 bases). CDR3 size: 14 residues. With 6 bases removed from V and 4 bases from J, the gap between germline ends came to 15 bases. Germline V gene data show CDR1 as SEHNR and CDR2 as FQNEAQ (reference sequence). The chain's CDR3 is CASSSLGGGTEAFF. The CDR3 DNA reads TGTGCCAGCAGTTCACTAGGGGGAGGCACTGAAGCTTTCTTT.

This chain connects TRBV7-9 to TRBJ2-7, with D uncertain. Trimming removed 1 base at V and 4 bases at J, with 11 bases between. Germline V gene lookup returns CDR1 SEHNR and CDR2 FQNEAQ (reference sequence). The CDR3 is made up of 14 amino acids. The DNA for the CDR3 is TGTGCCAGCAGCTTAGGGGCAAGGGAATACGAGCAGTACTTC. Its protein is CASSLGAREYEQYF.

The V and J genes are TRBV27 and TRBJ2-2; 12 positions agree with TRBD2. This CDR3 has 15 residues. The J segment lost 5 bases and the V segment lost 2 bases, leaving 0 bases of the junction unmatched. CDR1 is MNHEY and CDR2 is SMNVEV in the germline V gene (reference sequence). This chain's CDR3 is CASSLLAGGTGELFF. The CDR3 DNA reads TGTGCCAGCAGTTTACTAGCGGGGGGGACCGGGGAGCTGTTTTTT.

CDR3 residues: CASSPGTSSYTF. The CDR3 nucleotides are TGTGCCAGCAGTCCTGGGACCTCGAGCTACACCTTC. The chain uses TRBV27 and TRBJ1-2; a possible D gene is TRBD1 (5 bases). V was pared by 5 bases and J by 9 bases, with 13 bases between. The length of the CDR3 is 12 residues. The V gene's germline CDR1 is MNHEY and CDR2 SMNVEV (reference sequence).

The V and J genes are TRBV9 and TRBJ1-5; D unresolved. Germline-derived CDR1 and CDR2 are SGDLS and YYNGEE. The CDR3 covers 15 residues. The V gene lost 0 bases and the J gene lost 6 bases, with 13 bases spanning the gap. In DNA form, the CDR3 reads TGTGCCAGCAGCGTAGACGGAGGGTCGAGTCAGCCCCAGCATTTT. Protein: CASSVDGGSSQPQHF.

CDR3 DNA sequence: TGTGCCAGCAGAACAGGGGCCTCACCCCTCCACTTT. This codes for CASRTGASPLHF. J is TRBJ1-6 and V is TRBV6-5; TRBD1 matches 7 bases. Trimming removed 6 bases from V and 10 bases from J; junction bases left unmatched: 3. Germline V gene lookup returns CDR1 MNHEY and CDR2 SVGAGI. The CDR3 has 12 residues.

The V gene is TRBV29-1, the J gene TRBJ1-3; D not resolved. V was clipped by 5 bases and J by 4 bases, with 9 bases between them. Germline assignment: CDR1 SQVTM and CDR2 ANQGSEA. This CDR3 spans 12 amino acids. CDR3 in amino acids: CSVLIAGNTIYF. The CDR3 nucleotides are TGCAGCGTTTTGATAGCCGGAAACACCATATATTTT.

In nucleotides, the CDR3 is TGTGCCAGCAGTTACGACGGGACAGCCTATGGCTACACCTTC. Translated: CASSYDGTAYGYTF. The chain carries TRBV6-6 and TRBJ1-2; 7 nucleotides match TRBD1. V gave up 2 bases and J gave up 4 bases; unmatched junction bases: 4. Germline lookup yields CDR1 MNHNY and CDR2 SVGAGI (reference sequence). The CDR3 totals 14 residues.

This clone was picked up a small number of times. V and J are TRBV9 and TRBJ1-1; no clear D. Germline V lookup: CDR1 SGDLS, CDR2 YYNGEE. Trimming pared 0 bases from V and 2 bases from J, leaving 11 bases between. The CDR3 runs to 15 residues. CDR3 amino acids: CASSVASNLNTEAFF. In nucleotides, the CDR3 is TGTGCCAGCAGCGTAGCCTCGAATCTAAACACTGAAGCTTTCTTT.

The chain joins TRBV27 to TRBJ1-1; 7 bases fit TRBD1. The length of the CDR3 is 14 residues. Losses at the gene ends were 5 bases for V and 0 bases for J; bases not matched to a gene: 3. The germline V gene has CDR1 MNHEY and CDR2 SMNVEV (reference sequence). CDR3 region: CASSKTGLNTEAFF. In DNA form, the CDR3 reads TGTGCCAGCAGTAAGACAGGGCTGAACACTGAAGCTTTCTTT.

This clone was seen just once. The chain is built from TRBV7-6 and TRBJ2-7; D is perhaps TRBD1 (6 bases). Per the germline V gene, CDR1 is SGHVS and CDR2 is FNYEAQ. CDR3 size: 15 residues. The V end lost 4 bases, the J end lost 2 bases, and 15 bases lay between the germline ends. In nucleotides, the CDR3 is TGTGCCAGCAGCTCAGCGTGGCAGGGGACCTACGAGCAGTACTTC. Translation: CASSSAWQGTYEQYF.

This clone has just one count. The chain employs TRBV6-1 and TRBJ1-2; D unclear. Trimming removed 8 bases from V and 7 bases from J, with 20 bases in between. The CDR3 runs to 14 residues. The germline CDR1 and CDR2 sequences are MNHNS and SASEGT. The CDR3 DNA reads TGTGCCAGCGCTCATGGGCAGGCGGCCGGTGGCTACACCTTC. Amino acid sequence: CASAHGQAAGGYTF.

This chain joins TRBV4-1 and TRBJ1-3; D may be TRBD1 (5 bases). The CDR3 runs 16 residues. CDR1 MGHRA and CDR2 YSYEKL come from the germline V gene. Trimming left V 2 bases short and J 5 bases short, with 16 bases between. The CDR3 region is CASSQTFRVGRNTIYF. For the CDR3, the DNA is TGCGCCAGCAGCCAAACCTTCAGGGTAGGGAGAAACACCATATATTTT.

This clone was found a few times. CDR3 amino acids: CASSLIVGGSYEQYF. As DNA, the CDR3 is TGTGCCAGCAGTTTGATAGTCGGCGGGTCCTACGAGCAGTACTTC. The genes are TRBV28 and TRBJ2-7; possibly TRBD2 for D (5 bases). V lost 3 bases, J lost 1 base, and 13 bases lay in between. CDR1 and CDR2 (germline): MDHEN, SYDVKM. This CDR3 is 15 amino acids long.

The CDR3 is CAWSRGADTQYF. The CDR3 DNA reads TGTGCCTGGAGTCGGGGCGCAGATACGCAGTATTTT. This chain connects TRBV30 to TRBJ2-3; the D gene could be TRBD1 or TRBD2 (5 bases each). The CDR3 spans 12 residues. The germline V and J ends were trimmed by 2 bases and 4 bases, with 7 bases remaining between them. Germline V gene sequence: CDR1 GTSNPN, CDR2 SVGIG (reference sequence). Combining the CDR3 with reference TRBV30 and TRBJ2-3 gives the whole variable domain SQTIHQWPATLVQPVGSPLSLECTVEGTSNPNLYWYRQAAGRGLQLLFYSVGIGQISSEVPQNLSASRPQDRQFILSSKKLLLSDSGFYLCAWSRGADTQYFGPGTRLTVL.

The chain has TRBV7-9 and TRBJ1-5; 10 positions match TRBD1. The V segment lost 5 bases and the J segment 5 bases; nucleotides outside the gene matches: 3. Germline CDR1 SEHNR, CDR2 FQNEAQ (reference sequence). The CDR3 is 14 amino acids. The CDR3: CASSLGTGDQPQHF. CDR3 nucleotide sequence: TGTGCCAGCAGCCTTGGGACAGGGGATCAGCCCCAGCATTTT.

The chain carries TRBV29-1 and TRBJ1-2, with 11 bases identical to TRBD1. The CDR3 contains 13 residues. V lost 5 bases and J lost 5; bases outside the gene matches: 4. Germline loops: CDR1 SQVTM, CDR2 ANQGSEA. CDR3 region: CSVRGDRGYGYTF. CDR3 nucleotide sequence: TGCAGCGTTCGAGGGGACAGGGGGTATGGCTACACCTTC.

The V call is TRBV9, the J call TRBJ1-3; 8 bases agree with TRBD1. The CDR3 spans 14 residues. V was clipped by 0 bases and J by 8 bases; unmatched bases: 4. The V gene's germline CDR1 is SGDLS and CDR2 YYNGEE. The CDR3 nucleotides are TGTGCCAGCAGCGTAGCCAGGGGGCTGGACACCATATATTTT. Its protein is CASSVARGLDTIYF.

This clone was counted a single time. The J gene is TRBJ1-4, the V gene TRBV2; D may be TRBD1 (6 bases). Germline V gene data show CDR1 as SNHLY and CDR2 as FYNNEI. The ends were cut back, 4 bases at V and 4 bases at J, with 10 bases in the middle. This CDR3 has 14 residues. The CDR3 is CASSVDRLNEKLFF. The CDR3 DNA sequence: TGTGCCAGCAGTGTGGACAGACTTAATGAAAAACTGTTTTTT.

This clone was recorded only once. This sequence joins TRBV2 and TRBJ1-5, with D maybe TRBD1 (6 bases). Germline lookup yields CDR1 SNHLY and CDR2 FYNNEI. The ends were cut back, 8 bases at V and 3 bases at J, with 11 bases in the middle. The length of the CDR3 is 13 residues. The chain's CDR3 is CASLRDNNQPQHF. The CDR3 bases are TGTGCCAGCCTACGGGACAACAATCAGCCCCAGCATTTT.

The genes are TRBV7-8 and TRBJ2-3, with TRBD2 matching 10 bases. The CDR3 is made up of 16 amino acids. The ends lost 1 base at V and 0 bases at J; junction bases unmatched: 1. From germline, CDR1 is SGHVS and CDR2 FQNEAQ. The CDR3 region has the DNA TGTGCCAGCAGCTTAGATAGCGGGGGGAGCACAGATACGCAGTATTTT. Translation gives CASSLDSGGSTDTQYF.

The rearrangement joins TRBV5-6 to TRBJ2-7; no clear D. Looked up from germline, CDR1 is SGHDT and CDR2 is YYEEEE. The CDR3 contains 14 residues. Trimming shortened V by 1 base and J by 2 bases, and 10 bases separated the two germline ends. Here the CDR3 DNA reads TGTGCCAGCAGCTTGTTACTACCTCCCTACGAGCAGTACTTC. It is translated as CASSLLLPPYEQYF.

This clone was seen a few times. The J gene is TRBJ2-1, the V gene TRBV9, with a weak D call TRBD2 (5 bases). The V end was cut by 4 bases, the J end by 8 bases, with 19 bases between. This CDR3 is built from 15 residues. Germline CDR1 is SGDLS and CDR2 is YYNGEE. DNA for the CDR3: TGTGCCAGCAGCCCATATTCAGTCTCCGGGGATGAGCAGTTCTTC. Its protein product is CASSPYSVSGDEQFF.

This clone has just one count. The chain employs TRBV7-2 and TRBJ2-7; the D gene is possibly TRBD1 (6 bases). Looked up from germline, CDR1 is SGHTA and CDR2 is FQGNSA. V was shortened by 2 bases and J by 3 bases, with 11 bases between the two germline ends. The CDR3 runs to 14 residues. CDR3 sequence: CASSLWQGYYEQYF. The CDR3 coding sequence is TGTGCCAGCAGCTTATGGCAGGGGTACTACGAGCAGTACTTC.

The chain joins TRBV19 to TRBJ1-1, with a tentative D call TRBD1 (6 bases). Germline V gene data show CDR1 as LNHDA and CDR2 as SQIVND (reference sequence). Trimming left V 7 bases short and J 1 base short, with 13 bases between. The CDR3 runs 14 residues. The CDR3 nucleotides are TGTGCCAGTAACACCGGAGGGGGGAACACTGAAGCTTTCTTT. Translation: CASNTGGGNTEAFF.

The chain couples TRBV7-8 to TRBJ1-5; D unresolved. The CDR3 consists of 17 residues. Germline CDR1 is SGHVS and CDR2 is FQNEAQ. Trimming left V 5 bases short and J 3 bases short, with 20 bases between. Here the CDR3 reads CASSGRSAGADNQPQHF. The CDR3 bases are TGTGCCAGCAGCGGAAGGTCCGCAGGAGCGGACAATCAGCCCCAGCATTTT.

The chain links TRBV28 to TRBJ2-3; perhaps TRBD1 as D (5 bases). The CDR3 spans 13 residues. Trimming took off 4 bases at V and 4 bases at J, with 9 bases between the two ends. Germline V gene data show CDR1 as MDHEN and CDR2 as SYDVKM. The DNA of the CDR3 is TGTGCCAGCAGTTCCAGGGTAGCAGATACGCAGTATTTT. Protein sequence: CASSSRVADTQYF.

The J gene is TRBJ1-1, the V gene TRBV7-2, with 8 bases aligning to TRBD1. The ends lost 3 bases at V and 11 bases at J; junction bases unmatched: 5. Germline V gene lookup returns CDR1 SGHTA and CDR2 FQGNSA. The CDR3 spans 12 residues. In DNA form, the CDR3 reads TGTGCCAGCAGCTTCTCAGGGGGCGCGGCTTTCTTT. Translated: CASSFSGGAAFF. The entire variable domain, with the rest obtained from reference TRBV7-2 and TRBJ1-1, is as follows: GAGVSQSPSNKVTEKGKDVELRCDPISGHTALYWYRQSLGQGLEFLIYFQGNSAPDKSGLPSDRFSAERTGGSVSTLTIQRTQQEDSAVYLCASSFSGGAAFFGQGTRLTVV.

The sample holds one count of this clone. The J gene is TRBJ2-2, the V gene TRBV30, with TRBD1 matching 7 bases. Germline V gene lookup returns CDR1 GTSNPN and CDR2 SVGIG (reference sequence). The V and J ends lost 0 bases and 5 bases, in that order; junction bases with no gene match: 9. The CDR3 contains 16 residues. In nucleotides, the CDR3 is TGTGCCTGGAGTGTATTTGGGGCAGGGGGAACCGGGGAGCTGTTTTTT. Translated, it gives CAWSVFGAGGTGELFF.